The text below deals with one T cell receptor (beta chain). Its antigen is not known. The source of the sample is a study of T-cell reconstitution after alpha-beta-depleted transplantation in children. Per the germline V gene, CDR1 is WSHSY and CDR2 is SAAADI. The V end lost 4 bases, the J end lost 3 bases, and 10 bases lay between the germline ends. This CDR3 is built from 13 residues. Unique molecular identifiers were used in preparing the TCRbeta library. TCRdb recomputed calls from the PCR reads with MiXCR, one row per CDR3 protein. This sample has 300,000 to 400,000 distinct CDR3 sequences; around 25% occur once, and the top ten carry around 9.9%. Study results and limitations: Alpha-beta T cells about two months after transplant reportedly derived from several hundred expanded graft clones. Surviving recipient T cells and thymic progenitors accounted for the high day-60 TCRbeta diversity observed in some patients. T-cell numbers and diversity, one year after transplant, stemmed largely from T cells that were newly produced.

The specimen was PBMCs, mostly from graft donor cells, collected 180 days after TCRalphabeta/CD19-depleted stem cell transplant. This chain connects TRBV10-2 to TRBJ2-7; D not certain. The receptor was derived from a male patient younger than 18 who had a stem cell transplant for acute lymphoblastic leukemia, so the T cells may come from the graft donor. The CDR3 DNA follows: TGCGCCAGCAGTGCAGCAGCCCTCTACGAGCAGTACTTC. This codes for CASSAAALYEQYF.